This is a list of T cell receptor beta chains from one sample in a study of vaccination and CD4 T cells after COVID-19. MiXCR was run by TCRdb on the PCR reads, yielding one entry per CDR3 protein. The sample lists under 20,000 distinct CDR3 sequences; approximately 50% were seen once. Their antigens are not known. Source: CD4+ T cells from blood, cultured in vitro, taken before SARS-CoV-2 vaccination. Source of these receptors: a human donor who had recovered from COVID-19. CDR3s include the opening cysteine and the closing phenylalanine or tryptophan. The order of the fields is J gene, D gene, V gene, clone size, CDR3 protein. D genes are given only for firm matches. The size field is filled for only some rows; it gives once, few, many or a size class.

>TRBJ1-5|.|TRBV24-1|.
CATSVSGNQPQHF
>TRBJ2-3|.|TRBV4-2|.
CASSPDGDTQYF
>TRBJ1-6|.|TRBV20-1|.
CSVKRVGLLSPLHF
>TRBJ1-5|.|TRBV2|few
CASRGTSAQHF
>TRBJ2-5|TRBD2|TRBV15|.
CATSRATSGREETQYF
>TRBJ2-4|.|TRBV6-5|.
CASSYSSPGLHLGYIQYF
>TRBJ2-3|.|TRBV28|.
CASSSVGQGKDTQYF
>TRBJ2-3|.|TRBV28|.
CASSLDGPTDTQYF
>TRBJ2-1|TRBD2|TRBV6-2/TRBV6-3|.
CASISGTSGIYNEQFF
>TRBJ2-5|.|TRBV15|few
CATSRGGTTMSMGTQYF
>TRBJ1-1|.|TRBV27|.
CASSATVMNTEAFF
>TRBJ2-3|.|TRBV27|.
CASSSFDGPKDTDTQYF
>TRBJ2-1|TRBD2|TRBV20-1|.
CSAISGTSYNEQFF
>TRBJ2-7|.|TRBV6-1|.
CASNSYEQYF
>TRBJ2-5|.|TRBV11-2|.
CASSPISPSGQRKYF
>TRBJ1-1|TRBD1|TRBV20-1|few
CSARPPGQGNTEAFF
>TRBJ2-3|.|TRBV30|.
CAWSEPIDTQYF
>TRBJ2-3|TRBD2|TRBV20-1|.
CSARPQREADTQYF
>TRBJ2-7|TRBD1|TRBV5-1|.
CASSTGQGEQYF
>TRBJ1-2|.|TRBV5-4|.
CASSLSRTYGYTF
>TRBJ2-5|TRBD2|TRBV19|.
CASSLGLLPQETQYF
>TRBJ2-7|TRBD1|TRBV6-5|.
CASSYGQGTSYEQYF
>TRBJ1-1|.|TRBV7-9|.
CATDPGDRKGLAEAFF
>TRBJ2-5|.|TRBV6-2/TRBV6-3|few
CASSMLVTEETQYF
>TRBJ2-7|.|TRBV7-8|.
CASSLPGEQYF
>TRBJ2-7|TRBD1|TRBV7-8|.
CASSPRTGTLYEQYF
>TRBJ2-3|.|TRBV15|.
CATSRVGAGALRTDTQYF
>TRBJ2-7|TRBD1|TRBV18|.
CASSPDRGVYEQYF
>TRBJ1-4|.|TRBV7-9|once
CASSLDANNEKLFF
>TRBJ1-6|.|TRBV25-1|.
CASGRSIAGPLHF
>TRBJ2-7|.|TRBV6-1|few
CASRPIRGGYEQYF
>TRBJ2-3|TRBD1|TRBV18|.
CASSPRPGGGGTQYF
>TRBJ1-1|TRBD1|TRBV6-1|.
CASSTDRGRTFF
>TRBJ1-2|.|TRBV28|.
CASSESSGFPSGYTF
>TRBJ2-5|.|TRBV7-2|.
CASSPESVPETQYF
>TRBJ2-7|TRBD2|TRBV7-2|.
CASSWTSAYEQYF
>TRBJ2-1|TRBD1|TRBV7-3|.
CASSWRPGGDYNEQFF
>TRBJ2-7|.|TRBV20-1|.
CSARPGNSVYEQYF
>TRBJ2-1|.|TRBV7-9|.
CASSFHGDEQFF
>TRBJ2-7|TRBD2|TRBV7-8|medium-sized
CASSLGTSGRGIWAYEQYF
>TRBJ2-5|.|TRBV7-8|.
CASSLARVIETQYF
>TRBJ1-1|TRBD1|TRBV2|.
CASSGQGTTEAFF
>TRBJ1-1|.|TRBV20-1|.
CSARDATPDGTEAFF
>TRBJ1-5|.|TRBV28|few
CASSLILYSNQPQHF
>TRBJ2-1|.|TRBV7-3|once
CASSALPQVNEQFF
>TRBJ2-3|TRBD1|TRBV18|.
CASSRLQGKADTQYF
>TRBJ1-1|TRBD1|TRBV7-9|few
CASSGGGWGRENTEAFF
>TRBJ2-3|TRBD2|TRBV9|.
CASSAPRGGTTRTDTQYF
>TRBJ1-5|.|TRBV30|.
CAWSAQGDQPQHF
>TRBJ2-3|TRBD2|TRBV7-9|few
CASSLVSSGRTDTQYF
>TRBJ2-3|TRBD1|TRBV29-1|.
CSVLRGLDTDTQYF
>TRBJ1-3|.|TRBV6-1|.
CASKVDSVSGNTIYF
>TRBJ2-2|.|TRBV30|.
CAWSVELAGELFF
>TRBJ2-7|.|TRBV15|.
CATSRDYSYEQYF
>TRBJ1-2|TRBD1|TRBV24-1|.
CATSDLGGRGTVGYTF
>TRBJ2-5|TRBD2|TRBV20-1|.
CSALDMTSGQETQYF
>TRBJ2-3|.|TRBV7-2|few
CASSLLRTDTQYF
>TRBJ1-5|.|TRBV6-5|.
CASSYSGSNQPQHF